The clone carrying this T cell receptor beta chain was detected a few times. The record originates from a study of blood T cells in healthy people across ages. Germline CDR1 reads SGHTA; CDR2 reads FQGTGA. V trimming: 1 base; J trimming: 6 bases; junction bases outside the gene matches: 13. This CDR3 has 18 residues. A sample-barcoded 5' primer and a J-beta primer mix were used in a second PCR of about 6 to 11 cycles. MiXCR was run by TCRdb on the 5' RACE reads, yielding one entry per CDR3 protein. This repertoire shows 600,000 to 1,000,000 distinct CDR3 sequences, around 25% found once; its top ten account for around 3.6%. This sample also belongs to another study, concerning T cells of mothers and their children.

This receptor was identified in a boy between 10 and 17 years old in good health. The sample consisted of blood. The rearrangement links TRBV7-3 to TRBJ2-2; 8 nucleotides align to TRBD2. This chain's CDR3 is CASSLIPIAGMVSGELFF. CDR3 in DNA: TGTGCCAGCAGCTTAATCCCTATAGCGGGAATGGTATCCGGGGAGCTGTTTTTT.